The next 11 T cell receptor beta chains were all read from a single sample in a study of CD8 T cells in Susac syndrome. Reverse transcription used roughly 0.5 to 1 ug RNA and random hexamers. MiXCR was run by TCRdb on the immunoSEQ multiplex PCR reads, yielding one entry per CDR3 protein. The data show 130,000 or so distinct CDR3 sequences, 96% seen once. Material for sequencing was CD4+ T cells from PBMCs. These receptors came from a human donor with Susac syndrome.

The chain uses TRBV20-1 and TRBJ1-1; D is undetermined. CDR3 length equals 13 residues. In germline, CDR1 is DFQATT, CDR2 SNEGSKA (reference sequence). V was pared by 7 bases and J by 3 bases, with 15 bases between. The CDR3 sequence is CSVPPNKDTEAFF. In DNA, the CDR3 is TGCAGTGTCCCGCCGAACAAGGACACTGAAGCTTTCTTT.

V usage is TRBV2 and J usage is TRBJ1-5; 8 bases fit TRBD1. Germline V gives CDR1 SNHLY, CDR2 FYNNEI. The CDR3 covers 14 residues. J lost 5 bases, V lost 3 bases, and 3 bases had no gene match. The CDR3 nucleotides read TGTGCCAGCAGTGACGGCAGGGGGCATCAGCCCCAGCATTTT. Its translation: CASSDGRGHQPQHF.

The gene calls are TRBV29-1 and TRBJ2-3; 10 bases line up with TRBD2. After removal of 3 bases from V and 0 bases from J, the junction contained 9 bases not matched to a gene. The CDR3 has 17 residues. Germline loops: CDR1 SQVTM, CDR2 ANQGSEA. CDR3 protein: CSVDRLAGSASTDTQYF. The CDR3 region has the DNA TGCAGCGTTGATAGACTAGCGGGTTCAGCTAGCACAGATACGCAGTATTTT.

The chain joins TRBV14 to TRBJ2-5, with D tentatively TRBD1 or TRBD2 (5 bases each). Germline V gene sequence: CDR1 SGHDN, CDR2 FVKESK. V lost 0 bases to trimming and J lost 0 bases, with 14 bases between them. This CDR3 is built from 17 residues. The CDR3 nucleotides read TGTGCCAGCAGCCAAGACGTGGGACGGCTGTACCAAGAGACCCAGTACTTC. Translation gives CASSQDVGRLYQETQYF. The entire variable domain, with the rest obtained from reference TRBV14 and TRBJ2-5, is as follows: EAGVTQFPSHSVIEKGQTVTLRCDPISGHDNLYWYRRVMGKEIKFLLHFVKESKQDESGMPNNRFLAERTGGTYSTLKVQPAELEDSGVYFCASSQDVGRLYQETQYFGPGTRLLVL.

The CDR3: CASSLSSGRETQYF. CDR3 in DNA: TGTGCCAGCAGCTTAAGTAGCGGGAGAGAGACCCAGTACTTC. J is TRBJ2-5 and V is TRBV7-2, with 9 bases lining up with TRBD2. Germline CDR1 is SGHTA and CDR2 is FQGNSA. V lost 2 bases and J lost 4; bases outside the gene matches: 2. The length of the CDR3 is 14 residues.

The chain joins TRBV12-3 or TRBV12-4 to TRBJ1-5; D not resolved. This CDR3 has 14 amino acids. V shed 4 bases and J shed 4 bases, with 11 bases lying between them. CDR3 region: CASSYTTRNQPQHF. Written as DNA, the CDR3 is TGTGCCAGCAGTTACACCACAAGGAATCAGCCCCAGCATTTT.

This chain links TRBV29-1 with TRBJ2-2, with D perhaps TRBD1 or TRBD2 (7 bases each). Between the trimmed V and J ends, which lost 5 bases and 5 bases, there was a span of 12 bases. There are 13 residues in the CDR3. Germline CDR1 reads SQVTM; CDR2 reads ANQGSEA. Here the CDR3 DNA reads TGCAGCGTTACAGGGGAGGGGACCGGGGAGCTGTTTTTT. This codes for CSVTGEGTGELFF.

V and J are TRBV6-5 and TRBJ2-1; D possibly corresponds to TRBD1 (6 bases). The V end lost 4 bases, the J end lost 3 bases, and 13 bases lay between the germline ends. Germline assignment: CDR1 MNHEY and CDR2 SVGAGI. The CDR3 is made up of 15 amino acids. The DNA of the CDR3 is TGTGCCAGCAGTTCAACACAGGGTCTCTACAATGAGCAGTTCTTC. Its translation is CASSSTQGLYNEQFF.

The V and J genes are TRBV2 and TRBJ1-2; unclear D gene. Trimming pared 5 bases from V and 4 bases from J, leaving 11 bases between. The germline V gene encodes CDR1 SNHLY and CDR2 FYNNEI. The CDR3 sequence is 13 residues long. The CDR3 DNA is TGTGCCAGCAGTTTGACACCCGGCTATGGCTACACCTTC. Amino acid sequence: CASSLTPGYGYTF.

This clonotype was recorded only once. Here the CDR3 DNA reads TGTGCCAGCACCTCCCTTCCTCCAGGGAATGGGCAGCCCCAGCATTTT. Translated, it gives CASTSLPPGNGQPQHF. The V call is TRBV7-2, the J call TRBJ1-5, with D possibly being TRBD1 (5 bases). Germline CDR1 SGHTA, CDR2 FQGNSA. The CDR3 is made up of 16 amino acids. The germline V and J ends were trimmed by 7 bases and 7 bases, with 23 bases remaining between them. Using reference TRBV7-2 and TRBJ1-5 for the parts outside the CDR3, the full variable domain is GAGVSQSPSNKVTEKGKDVELRCDPISGHTALYWYRQSLGQGLEFLIYFQGNSAPDKSGLPSDRFSAERTGGSVSTLTIQRTQQEDSAVYLCASTSLPPGNGQPQHFGDGTRLSIL.

The chain links TRBV20-1 to TRBJ1-4; D is unresolved. The CDR3 is 13 amino acids. V was clipped by 5 bases and J by 0 bases, with 7 bases between them. CDR1 and CDR2 from the germline V gene are DFQATT and SNEGSKA (reference sequence). CDR3 sequence: CSASHPTNEKLFF. Written as DNA, the CDR3 is TGCAGTGCTTCACACCCAACTAATGAAAAACTGTTTTTT.